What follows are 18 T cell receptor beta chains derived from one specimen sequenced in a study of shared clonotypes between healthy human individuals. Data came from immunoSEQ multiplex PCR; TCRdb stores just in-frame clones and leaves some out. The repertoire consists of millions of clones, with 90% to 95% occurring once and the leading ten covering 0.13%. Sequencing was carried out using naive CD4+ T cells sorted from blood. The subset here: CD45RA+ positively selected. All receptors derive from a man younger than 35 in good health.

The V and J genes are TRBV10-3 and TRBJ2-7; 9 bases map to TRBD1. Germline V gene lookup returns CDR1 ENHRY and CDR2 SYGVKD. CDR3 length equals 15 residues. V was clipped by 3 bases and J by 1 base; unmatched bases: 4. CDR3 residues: CAISDPGQGSYEQYF. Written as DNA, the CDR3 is TGTGCCATCAGTGACCCCGGACAGGGGTCCTACGAGCAGTACTTC.

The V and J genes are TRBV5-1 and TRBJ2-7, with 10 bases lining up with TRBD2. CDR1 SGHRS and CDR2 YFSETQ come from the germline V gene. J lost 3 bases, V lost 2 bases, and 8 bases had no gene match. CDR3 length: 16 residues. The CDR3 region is CASSLGGTSANYEQYF. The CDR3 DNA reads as TGCGCCAGCAGCTTAGGAGGGACTAGCGCCAACTACGAGCAGTACTTC.

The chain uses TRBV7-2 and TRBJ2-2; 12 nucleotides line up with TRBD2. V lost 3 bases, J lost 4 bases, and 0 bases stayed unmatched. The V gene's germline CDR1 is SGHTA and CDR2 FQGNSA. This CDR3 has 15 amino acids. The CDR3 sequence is CASSLTSGSTGELFF. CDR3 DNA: TGTGCCAGCAGCTTGACTAGCGGGAGCACCGGGGAGCTGTTTTTT.

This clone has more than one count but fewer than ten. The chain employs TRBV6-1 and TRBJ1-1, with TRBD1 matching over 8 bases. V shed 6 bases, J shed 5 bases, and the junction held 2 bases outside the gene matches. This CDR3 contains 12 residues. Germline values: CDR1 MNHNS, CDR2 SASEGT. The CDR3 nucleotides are TGTGCCAGCAGAGACAGGGGAACTGAAGCTTTCTTT. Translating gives CASRDRGTEAFF.

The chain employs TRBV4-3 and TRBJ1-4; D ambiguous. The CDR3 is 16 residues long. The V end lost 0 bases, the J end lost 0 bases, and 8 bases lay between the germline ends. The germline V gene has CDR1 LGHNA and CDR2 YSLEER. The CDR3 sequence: CASSQDSQATNEKLFF. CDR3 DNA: TGCGCCAGCAGCCAAGATTCCCAGGCAACTAATGAAAAACTGTTTTTT.

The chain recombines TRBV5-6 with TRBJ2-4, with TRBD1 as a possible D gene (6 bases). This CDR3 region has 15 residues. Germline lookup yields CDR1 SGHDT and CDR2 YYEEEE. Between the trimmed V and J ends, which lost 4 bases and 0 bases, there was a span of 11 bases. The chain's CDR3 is CASSPQGLAKNIQYF. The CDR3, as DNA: TGTGCCAGCAGCCCCCAGGGGTTAGCCAAAAACATTCAGTACTTC. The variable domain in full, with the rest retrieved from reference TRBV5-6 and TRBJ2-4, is DAGVTQSPTHLIKTRGQQVTLRCSPKSGHDTVSWYQQALGQGPQFIFQYYEEEERQRGNFPDRFSGHQFPNYSSELNVNALLLGDSALYLCASSPQGLAKNIQYFGAGTRLSVL.

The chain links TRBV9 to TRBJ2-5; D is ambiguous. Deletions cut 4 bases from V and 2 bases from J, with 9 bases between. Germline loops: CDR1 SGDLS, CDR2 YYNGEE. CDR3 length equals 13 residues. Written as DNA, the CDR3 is TGTGCCAGCAGCCCCCGGATGCAAGAGACCCAGTACTTC. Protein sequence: CASSPRMQETQYF.

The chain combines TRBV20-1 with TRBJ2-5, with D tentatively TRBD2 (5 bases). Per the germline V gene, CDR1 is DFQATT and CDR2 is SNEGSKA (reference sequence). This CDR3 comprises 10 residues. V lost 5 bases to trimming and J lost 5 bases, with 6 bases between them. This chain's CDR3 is CSALAETQYF. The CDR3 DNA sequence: TGCAGTGCTTTAGCGGAGACCCAGTACTTC.

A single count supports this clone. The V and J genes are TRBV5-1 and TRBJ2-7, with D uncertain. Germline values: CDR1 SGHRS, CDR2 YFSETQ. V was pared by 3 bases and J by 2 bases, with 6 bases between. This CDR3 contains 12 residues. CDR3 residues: CASSSLTYEQYF. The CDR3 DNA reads TGCGCCAGCAGCTCGCTAACCTACGAGCAGTACTTC.

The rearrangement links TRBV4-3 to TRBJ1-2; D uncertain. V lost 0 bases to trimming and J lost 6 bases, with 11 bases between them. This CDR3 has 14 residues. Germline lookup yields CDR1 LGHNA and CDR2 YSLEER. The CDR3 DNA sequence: TGCGCCAGCAGCCAAGATTACTCCCTAAATGGCTACACCTTC. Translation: CASSQDYSLNGYTF.

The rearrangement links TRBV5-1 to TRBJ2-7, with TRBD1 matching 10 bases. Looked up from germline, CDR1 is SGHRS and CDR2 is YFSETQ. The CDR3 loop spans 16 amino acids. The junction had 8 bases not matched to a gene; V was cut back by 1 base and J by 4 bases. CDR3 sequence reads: CASSLRDRGTTYEQYF. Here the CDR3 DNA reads TGCGCCAGCAGCTTGAGGGACAGGGGAACTACGTACGAGCAGTACTTC. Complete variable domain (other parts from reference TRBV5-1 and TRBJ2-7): KAGVTQTPRYLIKTRGQQVTLSCSPISGHRSVSWYQQTPGQGLQFLFEYFSETQRNKGNFPGRFSGRQFSNSRSEMNVSTLELGDSALYLCASSLRDRGTTYEQYFGPGTRLTVT.

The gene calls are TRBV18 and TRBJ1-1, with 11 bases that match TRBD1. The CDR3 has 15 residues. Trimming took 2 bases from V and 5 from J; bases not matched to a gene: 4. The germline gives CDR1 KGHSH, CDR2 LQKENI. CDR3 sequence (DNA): TGTGCCAGCTCACCATGGGGACAGGGGGATACTGAAGCTTTCTTT. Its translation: CASSPWGQGDTEAFF. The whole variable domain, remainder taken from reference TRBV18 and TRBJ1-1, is NAGVMQNPRHLVRRRGQEARLRCSPMKGHSHVYWYRQLPEEGLKFMVYLQKENIIDESGMPKERFSAEFPKEGPSILRIQQVVRGDSAAYFCASSPWGQGDTEAFFGQGTRLTVV.

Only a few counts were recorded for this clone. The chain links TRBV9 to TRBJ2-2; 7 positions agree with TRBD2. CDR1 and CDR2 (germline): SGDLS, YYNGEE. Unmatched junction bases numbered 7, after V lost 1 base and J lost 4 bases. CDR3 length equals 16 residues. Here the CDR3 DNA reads TGTGCCAGCAGCGTACTAGCGGCCGTGGGCACCGGGGAGCTGTTTTTT. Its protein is CASSVLAAVGTGELFF.

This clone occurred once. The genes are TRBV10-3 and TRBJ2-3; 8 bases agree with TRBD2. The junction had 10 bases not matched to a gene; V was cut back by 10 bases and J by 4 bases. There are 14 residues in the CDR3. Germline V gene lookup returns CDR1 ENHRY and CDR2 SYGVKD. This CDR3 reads CATEDGRGSDTQYF. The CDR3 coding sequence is TGTGCCACGGAAGACGGGAGGGGCTCAGATACGCAGTATTTT.

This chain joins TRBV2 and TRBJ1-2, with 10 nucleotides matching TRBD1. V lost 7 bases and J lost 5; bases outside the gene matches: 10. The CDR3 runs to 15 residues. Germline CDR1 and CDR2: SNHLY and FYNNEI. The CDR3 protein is CASKGQGIVRYGYTF. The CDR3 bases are TGTGCCAGCAAGGGACAGGGGATAGTAAGATATGGCTACACCTTC.

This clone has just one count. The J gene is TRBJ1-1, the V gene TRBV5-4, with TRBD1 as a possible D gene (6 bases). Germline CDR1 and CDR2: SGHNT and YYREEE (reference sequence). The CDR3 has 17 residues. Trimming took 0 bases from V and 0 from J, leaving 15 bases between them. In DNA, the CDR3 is TGTGCCAGCAGCTTGGCTGGAGGGGGAGGGGTGAACACTGAAGCTTTCTTT. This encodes CASSLAGGGGVNTEAFF.

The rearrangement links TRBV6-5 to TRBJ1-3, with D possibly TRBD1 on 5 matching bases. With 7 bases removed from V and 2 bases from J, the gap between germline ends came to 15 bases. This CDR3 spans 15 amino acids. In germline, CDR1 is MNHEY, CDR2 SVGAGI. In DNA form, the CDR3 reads TGTGCCAGCATCCTAAGCAGGGTCACTGGAAACACCATATATTTT. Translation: CASILSRVTGNTIYF.

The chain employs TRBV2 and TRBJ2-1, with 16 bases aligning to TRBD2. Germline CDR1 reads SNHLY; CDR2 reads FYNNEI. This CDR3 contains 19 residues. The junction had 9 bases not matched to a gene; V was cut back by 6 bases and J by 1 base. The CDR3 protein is CASSGGTSGRDISYNEQFF. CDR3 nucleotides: TGTGCCAGCAGCGGTGGGACTAGCGGGAGGGATATTTCCTACAATGAGCAGTTCTTC.